This T cell receptor beta chain was found in a study of blood T cell repertoires in COVID-19 (dated by TCRdb to about 2020). About the study as a whole: Samples covering the acute and convalescent phases of COVID-19 were provided by collaborators in the United States, Italy and Spain. The material from the prospective study consisted of cDNA or gDNA derived from T cells, B-cell-depleted T cells, or PBMCs. The dataset comprised deeply sampled blood TCRbeta repertoires from subjects exposed to, actively infected with, or recovered from COVID-19. The repertoires were released in a freely available public database meant as a resource for research on the immune response to SARS-CoV-2. Samples were obtained from the ongoing ImmuneRACE study (first 160 participants) and from over 1,000 subjects provided by 6 global collaborators. Nearly every sample came with metadata listing a de-identified subject ID, COVID-19 status, age in years and sex. Where available, HLA class I and class II types were obtained from metadata supplied by the sample provider rather than from assay-based typing. Results the study describes overall, beyond this receptor: How much clinical and demographic metadata was included differed by source and by participant, and the metadata was provided uncurated.

Remarks on this clone: It lacks a known antigen. Qualities for individual bases were not recorded, and no much larger clone is one base off.

TCRbeta CDR3 regions were amplified from genomic DNA using the immunoSEQ Assay, a bias-controlled multiplex PCR. As for how the authors treated the data: Within the assay, amplification of reference gene primers was used to estimate how many nucleated cells each sample contained. Sequence reads were collapsed and filtered to measure the absolute abundance of every unique TCRbeta CDR3 rearrangement. For each sample, productive Simpson clonality was calculated by taking the square root of Simpson's diversity index across productive rearrangements. This immuneACCESS table, as held by TCRdb, lists in-frame sequences with V and J called but not all clones. Of the missing ones, under half trace to an unresolved V gene in checked studies; the others have no known cause. Clone size and the V and J calls come from that table; the DNA yielded D and trimming. The sample table holds fewer than 300,000 clones, of which around nine tenths were seen once. The biggest ten clones account for around 1.1% of the sample.

Sequences SEHNR (CDR1) and FQNEAQ (CDR2) are obtained from the germline V gene (reference sequence). The CDR3 covers 17 residues, taking in both the cysteine and the phenylalanine. The CDR3 DNA has 51 bases and is translated from base 1. Unmatched junction bases come to 5, with V trimmed by 5 bases and J by 0 bases. Participants in the prospective study were enrolled through a virtual design, were aged roughly 18 to 100 years, and lived in 20 to 30 United States geographic areas. To assign participants to cohorts, the prospective study relied on clinical history that participants themselves reported in a screening survey and a study questionnaire. Recovered participants in ImmuneRACE Cohort 3 were defined as having two consecutive negative NP/OP PCR tests, clearance from a healthcare professional, or resolution of symptoms. Each participant in the prospective study had whole blood, serum and a nasopharyngeal or oropharyngeal swab collected by mobile phlebotomists. Prospective study participants could optionally give additional blood draws and questionnaires over a roughly two-month period. Before DNA extraction, prospective study blood samples were shipped either frozen or at room temperature.

The V and J segments used are TRBV7-9 and TRBJ2-7, and TRBD2 matches 15 of the central bases. The sample was PBMCs or T cells enriched from blood (not recorded which). This TCR was recovered from a woman aged 25-40 years who had recovered from COVID-19. The CDR3 in this case is CASSIGLAGGPSYEQYF. The DNA sequence follows: TGTGCCAGCAGCATCGGACTAGCGGGAGGGCCCTCCTACGAGCAGTACTTC.